One sample yielded the 6 T cell receptor beta chains listed below, sequenced in a study of blood T cell repertoires in COVID-19. The repertoire was sequenced with immunoSEQ multiplex PCR; TCRdb's copy has only in-frame clones and lacks some. Of around 260,000 clones in the sample, about nine tenths were seen once. Sequences were obtained from peripheral blood. The source is a person under 30 with COVID-19, enrolled during active disease.

The CDR3 here is CASSWGDEKLFF. The CDR3 DNA reads TGTGCCAGCAGCTGGGGGGATGAAAAACTGTTTTTT. This chain connects TRBV5-6 to TRBJ1-4, with a possible D match to TRBD1 (5 bases). The CDR3 loop spans 12 amino acids. The germline V gene has CDR1 SGHDT and CDR2 YYEEEE. V was pared by 3 bases and J by 6 bases, with 6 bases between.

The CDR3, as DNA: TGCAGTGCTAGTAGGGCAGGGGGCTATCAGCCCCAGCATTTT. Translated, it gives CSASRAGGYQPQHF. J is TRBJ1-5 and V is TRBV20-1, with 8 bases fitting TRBD1. Germline V gene data show CDR1 as DFQATT and CDR2 as SNEGSKA (reference sequence). The CDR3 consists of 14 residues. Losses at the gene ends were 3 bases for V and 5 bases for J; bases not matched to a gene: 6.

Only one count was recorded for this clone. V is TRBV4-1 and J is TRBJ2-1, with TRBD2 matching over 11 bases. Germline V gene data show CDR1 as MGHRA and CDR2 as YSYEKL. Trimming removed 0 bases from V and 7 bases from J; junction bases left unmatched: 8. The CDR3 contains 17 residues. The DNA of the CDR3 is TGCGCCAGCAGCCAAGATCGTGGGACTAGCGGAAAGAATGAGCAGTTCTTC. Its translation: CASSQDRGTSGKNEQFF.

This chain links TRBV19 with TRBJ2-1; D may be TRBD2 (6 bases). Trimming pared 2 bases from V and 4 bases from J, leaving 12 bases between. Per germline, CDR1 LNHDA and CDR2 SQIVND (reference sequence). The CDR3 has 15 amino acids. CDR3 protein: CASSIIAAGYNEQFF. The DNA of the CDR3 is TGTGCCAGTAGTATAATAGCGGCAGGATACAATGAGCAGTTCTTC.

This rearrangement joins TRBV3-1 (or the pseudogene TRBV3-2) to TRBJ1-1; possible D gene TRBD1, 6 bases. The CDR3 has 13 residues. V lost 6 bases and J 5 bases, leaving 13 bases between the germline ends. CDR1 is LGHDT and CDR2 is YNNKEL in the germline V gene (reference sequence). The CDR3 is CASRLRGGTEAFF. The CDR3 bases are TGTGCCAGCAGATTAAGGGGGGGTACTGAAGCTTTCTTT.

V usage is TRBV5-1 and J usage is TRBJ2-2; 11 nucleotides align to TRBD2. The V gene's germline CDR1 is SGHRS and CDR2 YFSETQ. The J segment lost 5 bases and the V segment lost 4 bases, leaving 4 bases of the junction unmatched. The CDR3 length is 15 residues. CDR3 amino acids: CASSPTSGVTGELFF. CDR3 bases: TGCGCCAGCAGCCCGACTAGCGGGGTGACCGGGGAGCTGTTTTTT.